This TCR beta chain came from a study of T cell responses to AZD1222 COVID-19 vaccine. General study findings and limits: Sampling that yielded the repertoires occurred only after the peak T cell response. In the spike-specific TCR repertoire, nearly half reportedly target unmutated variant regions. Clonal diversity was possibly underestimated, and the donors were mostly white British, with more females. At 160-218 and 743-854, vaccine-associated CD4 TCRs were dominant, and they spanned spike.

V lost 3 bases to trimming and J lost 7 bases; unmatched junction nucleotides: 10. In germline, CDR1 is KGHSH, CDR2 LQKENI. The CDR3 length is 15 residues. With respect to this clone: The antigen remains unidentified.

Sequencing was performed with immunoSEQ multiplex PCR; in TCRdb, only in-frame clones are kept and a portion is missing. This table has some 150,000 clones, 80% to 95% appearing once. The sequenced sample was peripheral blood, obtained 28 days after the second AZD1222 dose. The chain employs TRBV18 and TRBJ1-1; 8 bases are a match to TRBD1. The receptor comes from an adult who received the AZD1222 COVID-19 vaccine. As DNA, the CDR3 is TGTGCCAGCTCACCTATAACGGACAGGGCGAGTGAAGCTTTCTTT. As protein: CASSPITDRASEAFF.